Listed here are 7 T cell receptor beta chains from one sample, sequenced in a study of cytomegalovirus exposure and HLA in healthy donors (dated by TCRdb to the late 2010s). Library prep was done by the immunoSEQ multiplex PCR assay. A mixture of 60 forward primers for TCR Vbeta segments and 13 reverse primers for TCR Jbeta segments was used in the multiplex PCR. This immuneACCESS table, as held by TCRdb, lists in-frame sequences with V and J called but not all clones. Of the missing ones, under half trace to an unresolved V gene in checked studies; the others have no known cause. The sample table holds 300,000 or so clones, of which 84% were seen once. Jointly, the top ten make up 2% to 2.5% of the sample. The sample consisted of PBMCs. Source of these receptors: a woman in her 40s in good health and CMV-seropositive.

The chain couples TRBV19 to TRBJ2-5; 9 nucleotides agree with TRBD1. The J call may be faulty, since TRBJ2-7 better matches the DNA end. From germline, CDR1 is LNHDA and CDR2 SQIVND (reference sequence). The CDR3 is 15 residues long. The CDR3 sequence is CASSITGQGNNEQYF. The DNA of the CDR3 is TGTGCCAGTAGTATCACGGGACAGGGTAATAACGAGCAGTACTTC.

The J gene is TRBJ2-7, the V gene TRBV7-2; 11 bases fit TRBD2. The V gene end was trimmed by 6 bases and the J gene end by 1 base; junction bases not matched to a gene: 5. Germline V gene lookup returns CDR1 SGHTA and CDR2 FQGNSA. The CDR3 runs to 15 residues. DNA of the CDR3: TGTGCCAGCAGACCCACTAGCGGGGGATCCTACGAGCAGTACTTC. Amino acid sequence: CASRPTSGGSYEQYF.

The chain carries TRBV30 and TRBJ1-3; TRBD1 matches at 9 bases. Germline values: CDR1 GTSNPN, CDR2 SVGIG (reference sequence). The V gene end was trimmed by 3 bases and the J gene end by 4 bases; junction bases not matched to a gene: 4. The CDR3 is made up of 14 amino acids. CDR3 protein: CAWSQDRGGNTIYF. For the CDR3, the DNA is TGTGCCTGGAGCCAGGACAGGGGAGGAAACACCATATATTTT.

The CDR3 spells CASSRGRTNTGELFF. CDR3 nucleotide sequence: TGTGCCAGCAGTCGGGGGAGGACGAACACCGGGGAGCTGTTTTTT. V and J are TRBV6-5 and TRBJ2-2; possibly TRBD2 for D (6 bases). The CDR3 extends over 15 amino acids. The germline V gene encodes CDR1 MNHEY and CDR2 SVGAGI. Trimming cost V 5 bases and J 0 bases, with 10 bases left between them.

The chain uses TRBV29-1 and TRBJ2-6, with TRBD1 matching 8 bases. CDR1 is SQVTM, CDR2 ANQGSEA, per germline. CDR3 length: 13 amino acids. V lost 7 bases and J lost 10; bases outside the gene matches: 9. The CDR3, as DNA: TGCAGCGCAAAAGGACAGGGTAATAACGTCCTGACTTTC. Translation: CSAKGQGNNVLTF.

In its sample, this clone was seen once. The DNA of the CDR3 is TGTGCCAGCACCCGAGAATACAGGGGGCCGGGTGAAGCTTTCTTT. Translation gives CASTREYRGPGEAFF. V and J are TRBV6-5 and TRBJ1-1, with 9 bases lining up with TRBD1. CDR1 is MNHEY, CDR2 SVGAGI, per germline. CDR3 length equals 15 residues. V dropped 7 bases and J dropped 7; count of bases not matched to a gene: 13.

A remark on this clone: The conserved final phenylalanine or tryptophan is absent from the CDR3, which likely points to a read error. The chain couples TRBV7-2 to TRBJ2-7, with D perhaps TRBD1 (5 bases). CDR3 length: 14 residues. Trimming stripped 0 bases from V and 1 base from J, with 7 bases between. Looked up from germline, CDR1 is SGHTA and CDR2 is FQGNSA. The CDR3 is CASSLARASYEQYL. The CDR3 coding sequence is TGTGCCAGCAGCTTAGCCAGGGCTTCCTACGAGCAGTACCTC.